A selection of T cell receptor beta chains follows, all from one sample in a study of blood T cell repertoires in COVID-19. Libraries were prepared by immunoSEQ multiplex PCR; TCRdb keeps only in-frame clonotypes and omits some of them. The sample includes approximately 390,000 clones, around 87% of them seen just once. Sequenced material: peripheral blood. Every receptor here comes from a man younger than 30 with active or convalescent COVID-19. Both conserved end residues are part of each CDR3. A D gene is named only where the DNA matches it firmly.

j_gene	d_gene	v_gene	CDR3aa
TRBJ2-1	-	TRBV27	CATKWERAAYNEQFF
TRBJ2-7	TRBD2	TRBV28	CASRGTSGYEQYF
TRBJ2-5	-	TRBV10-3	CAISEASSQETQYF
TRBJ2-3	-	TRBV27	CASQGITDTQYF
TRBJ2-7	-	TRBV7-3	CASSLTSGGLYEQYF
TRBJ2-2	TRBD1	TRBV15	CATSRDGRTGANTGELFF
TRBJ1-2	TRBD1	TRBV19	CASRQQGALLGGYTF
TRBJ2-1	-	TRBV7-6	CASSLEGVRLSTYNEQFF
TRBJ2-2	TRBD1	TRBV9	CASRTGQTGELFF
TRBJ2-5	TRBD2	TRBV24-1	CATSDPTSGSIETQYF
TRBJ1-4	TRBD1	TRBV5-1	CASSLGTGNEKLFF
TRBJ1-2	-	TRBV28	CASSLNSGQGMNGYTF
TRBJ1-6	-	TRBV3-1/TRBV3-2	CASSQASSSYNSPLHF
TRBJ1-5	TRBD1	TRBV2	CASSQQGFNQPQHF
TRBJ1-3	TRBD1	TRBV28	CASSLLGLGPTGARNTIYF
TRBJ2-3	-	TRBV7-2	CASSPTSDTQYF